This TCR beta chain originates from a study of cytomegalovirus exposure and HLA in healthy donors. Study information: Across 350 to 400 genotyped donors, around 82% landed in the Caucasian-associated ancestry cluster.

This CDR3 has 14 amino acids. CDR1 is LGHNA and CDR2 is YNFKEQ in the germline V gene. Trimming took 1 base from V and 1 from J, leaving 8 bases between them. A remark on this clone: Antigen specificity is unknown.

General study findings and limits: Researchers reported in a later analysis that common viral pathogens appeared linked to several top clusters. The investigators catalogued some 150 TCR beta chains as cytomegalovirus-associated.

With 60 Vbeta and 13 Jbeta primers, the PCR was carried out. The protocol was immunoSEQ multiplex PCR, while the TCRdb copy is restricted to in-frame clones and leaves out a portion. The sample comprises 140,000 to 150,000 clones, roughly 68% of which are singletons, and more than 4% rests with the top ten. Material: PBMCs. This chain connects TRBV4-2 to TRBJ2-7, with a tentative D call TRBD1 (6 bases). This clonotype originated in a man in his fifties or sixties in good health and CMV-seronegative. The CDR3 sequence is CASSQGGTSYEQYF. In DNA form, the CDR3 reads TGTGCCAGCAGCCAAGGGGGGACATCCTACGAGCAGTACTTC.